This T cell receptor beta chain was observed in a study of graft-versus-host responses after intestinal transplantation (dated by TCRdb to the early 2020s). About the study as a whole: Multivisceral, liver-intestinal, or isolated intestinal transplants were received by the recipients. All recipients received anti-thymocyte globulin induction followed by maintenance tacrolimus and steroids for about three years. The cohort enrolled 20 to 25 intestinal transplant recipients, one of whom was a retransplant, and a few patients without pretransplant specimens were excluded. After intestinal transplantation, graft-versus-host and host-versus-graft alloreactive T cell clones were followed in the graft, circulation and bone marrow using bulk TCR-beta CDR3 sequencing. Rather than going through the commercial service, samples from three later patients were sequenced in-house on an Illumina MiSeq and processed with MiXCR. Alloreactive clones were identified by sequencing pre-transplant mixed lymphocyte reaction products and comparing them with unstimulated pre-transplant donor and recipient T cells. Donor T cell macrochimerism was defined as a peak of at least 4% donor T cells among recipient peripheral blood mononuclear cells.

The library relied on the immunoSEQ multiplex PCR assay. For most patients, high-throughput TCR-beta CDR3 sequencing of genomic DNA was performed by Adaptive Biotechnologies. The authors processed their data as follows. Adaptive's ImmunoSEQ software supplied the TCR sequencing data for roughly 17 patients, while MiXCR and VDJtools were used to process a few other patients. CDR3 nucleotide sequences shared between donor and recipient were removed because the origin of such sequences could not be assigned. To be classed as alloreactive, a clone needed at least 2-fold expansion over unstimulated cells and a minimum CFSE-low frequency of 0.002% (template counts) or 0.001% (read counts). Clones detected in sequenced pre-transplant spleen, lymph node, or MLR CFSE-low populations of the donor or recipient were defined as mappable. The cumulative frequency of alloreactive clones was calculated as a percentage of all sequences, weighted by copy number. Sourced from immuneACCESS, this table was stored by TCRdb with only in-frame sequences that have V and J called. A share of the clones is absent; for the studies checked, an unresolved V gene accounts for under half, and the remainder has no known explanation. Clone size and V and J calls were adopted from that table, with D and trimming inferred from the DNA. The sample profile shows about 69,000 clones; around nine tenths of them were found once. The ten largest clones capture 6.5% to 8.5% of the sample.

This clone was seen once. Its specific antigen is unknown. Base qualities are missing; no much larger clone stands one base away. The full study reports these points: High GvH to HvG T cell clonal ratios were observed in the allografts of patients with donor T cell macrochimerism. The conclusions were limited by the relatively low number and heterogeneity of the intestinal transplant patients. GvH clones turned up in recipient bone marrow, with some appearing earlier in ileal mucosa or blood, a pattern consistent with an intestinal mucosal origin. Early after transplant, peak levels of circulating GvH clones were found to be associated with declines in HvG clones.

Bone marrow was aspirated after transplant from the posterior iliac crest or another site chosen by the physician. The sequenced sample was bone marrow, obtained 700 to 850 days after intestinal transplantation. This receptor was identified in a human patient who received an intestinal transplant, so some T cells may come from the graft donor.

The CDR3 is CASSAGGDSGPQHF. The DNA is as follows: TGTGCCAGCAGCGCCGGGGGGGACTCGGGGCCCCAGCATTTT. The sequence links TRBV14 to TRBJ1-5, and perhaps TRBD1 as D gene, on 5 matching bases. V gives up 5 bases and J gives up 9 bases, and the segment between their germline ends measures 17 bases. The germline V gene gives CDR1 as SGHDN and CDR2 as FVKESK. Reading from cysteine to phenylalanine, the CDR3 counts 14 amino acids. Only the CDR3 DNA is retained, 42 bases long and in frame from the first base.